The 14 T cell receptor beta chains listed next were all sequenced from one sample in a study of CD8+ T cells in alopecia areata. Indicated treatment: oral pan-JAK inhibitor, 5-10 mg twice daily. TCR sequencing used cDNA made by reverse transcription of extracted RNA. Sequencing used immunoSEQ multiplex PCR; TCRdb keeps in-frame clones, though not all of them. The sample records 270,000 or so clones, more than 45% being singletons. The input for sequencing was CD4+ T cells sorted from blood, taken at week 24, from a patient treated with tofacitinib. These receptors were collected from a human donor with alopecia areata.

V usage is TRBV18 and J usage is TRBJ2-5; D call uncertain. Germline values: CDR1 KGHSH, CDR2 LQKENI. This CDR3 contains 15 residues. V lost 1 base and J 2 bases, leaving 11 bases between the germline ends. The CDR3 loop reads CASSPRQGPQETQYF. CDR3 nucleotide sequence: TGTGCCAGCTCACCACGCCAAGGGCCACAAGAGACCCAGTACTTC. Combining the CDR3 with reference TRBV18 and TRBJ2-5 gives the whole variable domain NAGVMQNPRHLVRRRGQEARLRCSPMKGHSHVYWYRQLPEEGLKFMVYLQKENIIDESGMPKERFSAEFPKEGPSILRIQQVVRGDSAAYFCASSPRQGPQETQYFGPGTRLLVL.

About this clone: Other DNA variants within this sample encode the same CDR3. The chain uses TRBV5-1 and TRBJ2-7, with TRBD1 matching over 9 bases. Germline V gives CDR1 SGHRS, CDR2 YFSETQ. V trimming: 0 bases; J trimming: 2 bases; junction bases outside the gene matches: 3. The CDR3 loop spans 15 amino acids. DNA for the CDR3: TGCGCCAGCAGCTTGGAGGGGACAGGGCCCTACGAGCAGTACTTC. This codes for CASSLEGTGPYEQYF.

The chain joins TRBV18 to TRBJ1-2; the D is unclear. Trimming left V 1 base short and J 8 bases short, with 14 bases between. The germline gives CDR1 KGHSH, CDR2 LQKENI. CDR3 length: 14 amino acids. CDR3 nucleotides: TGTGCCAGCTCACCACTCGTGGTAACGGGAGGCTACACCTTC. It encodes CASSPLVVTGGYTF.

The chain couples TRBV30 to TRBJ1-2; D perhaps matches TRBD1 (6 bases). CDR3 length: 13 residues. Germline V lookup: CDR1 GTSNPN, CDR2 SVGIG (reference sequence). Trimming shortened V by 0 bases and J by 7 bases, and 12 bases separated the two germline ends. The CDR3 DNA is TGTGCCTGGAGTGTAAGGGGGAGGAGTGGCTACACCTTC. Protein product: CAWSVRGRSGYTF.

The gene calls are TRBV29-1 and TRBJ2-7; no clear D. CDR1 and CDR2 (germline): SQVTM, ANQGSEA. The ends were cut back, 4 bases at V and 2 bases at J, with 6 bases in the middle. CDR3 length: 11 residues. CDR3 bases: TGCAGCGTTGCTCACGCCTACGAGCAGTACTTC. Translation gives CSVAHAYEQYF.

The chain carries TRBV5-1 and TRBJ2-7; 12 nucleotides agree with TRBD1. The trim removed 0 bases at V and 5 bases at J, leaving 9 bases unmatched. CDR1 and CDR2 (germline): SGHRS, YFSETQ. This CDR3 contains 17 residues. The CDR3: CASSLVVGTGGRDEQYF. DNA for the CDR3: TGCGCCAGCAGCTTGGTTGTCGGGACAGGGGGCCGGGACGAGCAGTACTTC.

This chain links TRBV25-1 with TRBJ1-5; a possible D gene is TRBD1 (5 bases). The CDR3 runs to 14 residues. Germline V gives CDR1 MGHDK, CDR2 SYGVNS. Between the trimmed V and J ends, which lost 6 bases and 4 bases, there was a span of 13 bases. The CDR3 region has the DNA TGTGCCAGCAGCGGGGCGGGAGGGAATCAGCCCCAGCATTTT. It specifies CASSGAGGNQPQHF.

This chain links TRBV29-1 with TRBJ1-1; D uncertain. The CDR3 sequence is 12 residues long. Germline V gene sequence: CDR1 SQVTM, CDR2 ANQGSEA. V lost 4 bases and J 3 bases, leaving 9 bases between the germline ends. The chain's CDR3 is CSVVRADTEAFF. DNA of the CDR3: TGCAGCGTTGTGCGGGCGGACACTGAAGCTTTCTTT. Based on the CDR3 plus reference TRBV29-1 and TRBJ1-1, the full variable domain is SAVISQKPSRDICQRGTSLTIQCQVDSQVTMMFWYRQQPGQSLTLIATANQGSEATYESGFVIDKFPISRPNLTFSTLTVSNMSPEDSSIYLCSVVRADTEAFFGQGTRLTVV.

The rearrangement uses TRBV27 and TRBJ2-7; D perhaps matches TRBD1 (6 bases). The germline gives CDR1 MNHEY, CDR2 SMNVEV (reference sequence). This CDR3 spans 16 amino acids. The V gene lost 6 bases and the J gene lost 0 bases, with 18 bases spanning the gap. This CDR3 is CASRFRGVGPSYEQYF. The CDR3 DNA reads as TGTGCCAGCAGGTTCAGGGGAGTAGGGCCCTCCTACGAGCAGTACTTC.

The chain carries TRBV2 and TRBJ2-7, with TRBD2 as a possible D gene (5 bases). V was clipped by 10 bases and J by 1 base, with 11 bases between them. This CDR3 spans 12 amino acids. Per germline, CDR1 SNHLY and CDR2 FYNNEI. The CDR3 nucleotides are TGTGCCACGCGGACTTTTTCCTACGAGCAGTACTTC. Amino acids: CATRTFSYEQYF.

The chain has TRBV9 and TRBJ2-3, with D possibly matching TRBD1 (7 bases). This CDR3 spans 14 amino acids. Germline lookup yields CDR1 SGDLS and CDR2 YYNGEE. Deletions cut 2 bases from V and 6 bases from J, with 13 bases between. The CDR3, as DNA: TGTGCCAGCAGCGTGATGACAGGGAGGGATACGCAGTATTTT. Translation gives CASSVMTGRDTQYF.

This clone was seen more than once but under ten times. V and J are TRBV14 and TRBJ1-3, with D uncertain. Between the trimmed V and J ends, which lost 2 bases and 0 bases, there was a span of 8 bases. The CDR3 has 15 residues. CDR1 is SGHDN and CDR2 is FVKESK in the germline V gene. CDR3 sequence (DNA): TGTGCCAGCAGCCAACCTAATCTCTCTGGAAACACCATATATTTT. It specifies CASSQPNLSGNTIYF.

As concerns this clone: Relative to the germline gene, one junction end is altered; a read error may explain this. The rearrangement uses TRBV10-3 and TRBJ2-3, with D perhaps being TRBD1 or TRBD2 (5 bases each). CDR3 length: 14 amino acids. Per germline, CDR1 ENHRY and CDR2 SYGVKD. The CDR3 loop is CASSPRDSTDTQYF. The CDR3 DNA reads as TGTGCCAGCAGTCCCCGGGACAGCACAGATACGCAGTATTTT.

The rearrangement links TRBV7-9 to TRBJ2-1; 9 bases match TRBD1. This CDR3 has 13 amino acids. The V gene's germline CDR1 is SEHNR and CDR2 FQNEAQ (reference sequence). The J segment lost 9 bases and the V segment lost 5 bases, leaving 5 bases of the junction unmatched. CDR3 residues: CASSPGQGGEQFF. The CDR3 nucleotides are TGTGCCAGCAGCCCGGGACAGGGCGGTGAGCAGTTCTTC.